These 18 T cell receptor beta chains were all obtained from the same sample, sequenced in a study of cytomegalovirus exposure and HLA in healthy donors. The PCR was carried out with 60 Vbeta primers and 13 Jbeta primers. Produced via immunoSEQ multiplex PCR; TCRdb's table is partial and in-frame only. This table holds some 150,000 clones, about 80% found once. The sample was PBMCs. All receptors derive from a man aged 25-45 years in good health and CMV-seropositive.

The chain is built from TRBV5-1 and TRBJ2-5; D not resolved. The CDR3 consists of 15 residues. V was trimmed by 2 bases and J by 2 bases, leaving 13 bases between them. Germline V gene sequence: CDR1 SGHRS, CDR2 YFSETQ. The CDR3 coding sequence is TGCGCCAGCAGCTTTTTGGGCCCGGCACAAGAGACCCAGTACTTC. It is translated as CASSFLGPAQETQYF.

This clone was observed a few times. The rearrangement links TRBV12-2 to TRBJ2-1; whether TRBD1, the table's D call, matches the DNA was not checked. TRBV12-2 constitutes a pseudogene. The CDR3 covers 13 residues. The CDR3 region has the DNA TGTGCAAGTCGCTTAAGGGGCTCCAATGAGCAGTTCTTC. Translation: CASRLRGSNEQFF.

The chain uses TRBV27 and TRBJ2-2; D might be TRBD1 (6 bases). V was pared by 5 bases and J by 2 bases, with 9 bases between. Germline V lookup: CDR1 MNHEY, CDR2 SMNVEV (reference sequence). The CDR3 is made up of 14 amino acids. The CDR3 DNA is TGTGCCAGCAGTATCAGGGGAAACACCGGGGAGCTGTTTTTT. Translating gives CASSIRGNTGELFF.

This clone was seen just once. CDR3 region: CASSLTSEDTQYF. CDR3 DNA sequence: TGTGCCAGCAGCTTGACTAGCGAGGATACGCAGTATTTT. The chain recombines TRBV7-9 with TRBJ2-3; 8 nucleotides line up with TRBD2. The germline gives CDR1 SEHNR, CDR2 FQNEAQ (reference sequence). The CDR3 sequence is 13 residues long. Trimming cost V 3 bases and J 6 bases; bases outside gene matches: 2.

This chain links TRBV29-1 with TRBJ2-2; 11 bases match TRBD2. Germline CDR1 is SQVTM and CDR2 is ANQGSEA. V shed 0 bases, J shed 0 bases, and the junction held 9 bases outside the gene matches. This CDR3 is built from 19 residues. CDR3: CSVEDRGTSGVANTGELFF. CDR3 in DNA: TGCAGCGTTGAAGATCGCGGGACTAGCGGTGTCGCGAACACCGGGGAGCTGTTTTTT.

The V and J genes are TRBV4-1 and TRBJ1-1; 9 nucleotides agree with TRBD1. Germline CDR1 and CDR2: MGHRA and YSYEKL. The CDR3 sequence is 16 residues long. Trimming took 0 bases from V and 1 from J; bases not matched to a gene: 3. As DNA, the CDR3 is TGCGCCAGCAGCCAAGAGGGGGGACAGGGGAACACTGAAGCTTTCTTT. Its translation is CASSQEGGQGNTEAFF.

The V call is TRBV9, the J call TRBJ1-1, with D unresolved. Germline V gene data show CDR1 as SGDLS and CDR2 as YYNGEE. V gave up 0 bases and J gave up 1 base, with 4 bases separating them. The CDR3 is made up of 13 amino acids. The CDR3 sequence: CASSVGPNTEAFF. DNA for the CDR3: TGTGCCAGCAGCGTAGGGCCGAACACTGAAGCTTTCTTT.

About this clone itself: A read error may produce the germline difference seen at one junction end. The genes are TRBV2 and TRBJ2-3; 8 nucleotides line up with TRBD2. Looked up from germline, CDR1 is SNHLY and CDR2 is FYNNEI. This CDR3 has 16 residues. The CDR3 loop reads CAGSLRGLGSTDTQYF. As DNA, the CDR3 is TGTGCCGGCAGTCTTAGGGGACTAGGATCCACAGATACGCAGTATTTT.

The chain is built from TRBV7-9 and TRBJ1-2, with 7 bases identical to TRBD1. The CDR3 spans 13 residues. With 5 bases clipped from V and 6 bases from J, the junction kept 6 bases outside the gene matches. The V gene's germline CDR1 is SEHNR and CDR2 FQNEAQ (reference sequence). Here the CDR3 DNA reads TGTGCCAGCAGCAAACAGGGGAACCATGGCTACACCTTC. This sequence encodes CASSKQGNHGYTF. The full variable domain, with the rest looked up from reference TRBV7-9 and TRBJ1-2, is DTGVSQNPRHKITKRGQNVTFRCDPISEHNRLYWYRQTLGQGPEFLTYFQNEAQLEKSRLLSDRFSAERPKGSFSTLEIQRTEQGDSAMYLCASSKQGNHGYTFGSGTRLTVV.

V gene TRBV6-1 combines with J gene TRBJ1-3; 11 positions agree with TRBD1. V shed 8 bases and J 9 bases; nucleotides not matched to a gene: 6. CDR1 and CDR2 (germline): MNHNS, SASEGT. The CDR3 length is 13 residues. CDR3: CASVPGQGGTIYF. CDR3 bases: TGTGCCAGCGTACCGGGACAGGGGGGCACCATATATTTT.

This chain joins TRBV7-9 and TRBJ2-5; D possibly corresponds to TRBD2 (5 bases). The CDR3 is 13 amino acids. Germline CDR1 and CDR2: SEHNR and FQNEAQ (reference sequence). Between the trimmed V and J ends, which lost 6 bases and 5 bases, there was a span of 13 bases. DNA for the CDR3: TGTGCCAGCAGGGACTCCGGCGGGGAGACCCAGTACTTC. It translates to CASRDSGGETQYF.

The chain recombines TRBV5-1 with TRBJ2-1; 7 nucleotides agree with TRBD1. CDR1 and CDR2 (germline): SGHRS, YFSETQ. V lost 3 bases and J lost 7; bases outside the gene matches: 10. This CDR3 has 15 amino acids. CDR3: CASSSTRQGRNEQFF. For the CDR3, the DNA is TGCGCCAGCAGCTCCACTCGACAGGGCCGGAATGAGCAGTTCTTC.

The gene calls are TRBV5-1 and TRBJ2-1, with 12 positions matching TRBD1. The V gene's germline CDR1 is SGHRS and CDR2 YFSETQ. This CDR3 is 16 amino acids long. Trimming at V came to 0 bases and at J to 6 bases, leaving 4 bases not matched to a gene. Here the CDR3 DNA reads TGCGCCAGCAGCTTGGGTGGGACAGGGGGCGTCAATGAGCAGTTCTTC. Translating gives CASSLGGTGGVNEQFF.

CDR3 in DNA: TGTGCCAGCAGTTCCCCCGGGACAGCAACTAATGAAAAACTGTTTTTT. This sequence encodes CASSSPGTATNEKLFF. V is TRBV28 and J is TRBJ1-4, with 7 bases lining up with TRBD1. J gave up 0 bases and V 4 bases, and 5 bases lay outside the gene matches. The CDR3 runs 16 residues. Germline V gene lookup returns CDR1 MDHEN and CDR2 SYDVKM. The variable domain in full, completed from reference TRBV28 and TRBJ1-4, reads DVKVTQSSRYLVKRTGEKVFLECVQDMDHENMFWYRQDPGLGLRLIYFSYDVKMKEKGDIPEGYSVSREKKERFSLILESASTNQTSMYLCASSSPGTATNEKLFFGSGTQLSVL.

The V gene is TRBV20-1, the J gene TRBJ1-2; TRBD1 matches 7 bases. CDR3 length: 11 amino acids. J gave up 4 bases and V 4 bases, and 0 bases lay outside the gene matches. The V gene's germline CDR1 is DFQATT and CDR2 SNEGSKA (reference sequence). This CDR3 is CSATGGYGYTF. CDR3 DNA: TGCAGTGCTACAGGGGGCTATGGCTACACCTTC.

The CDR3 spells CASSLGPDRAGEQYF. CDR3 coding DNA: TGCGCCAGCAGCTTGGGACCGGACAGGGCGGGCGAGCAGTACTTC. The J gene is TRBJ2-7, the V gene TRBV5-1; 8 positions match TRBD1. The CDR3 has 15 amino acids. Germline V CDR1 and CDR2: SGHRS, YFSETQ. The V segment lost 0 bases and the J segment 6 bases; nucleotides outside the gene matches: 8.

CDR3 bases: TGTGCCAGCTTGACAGGGTTTGGGGCCAACGTCCTGACTTTC. Its protein product is CASLTGFGANVLTF. The chain has TRBV6-1 and TRBJ2-6; 7 bases line up with TRBD1. Trimming cost V 8 bases and J 3 bases; bases outside gene matches: 4. Germline V gene data show CDR1 as MNHNS and CDR2 as SASEGT. The length of the CDR3 is 14 residues.

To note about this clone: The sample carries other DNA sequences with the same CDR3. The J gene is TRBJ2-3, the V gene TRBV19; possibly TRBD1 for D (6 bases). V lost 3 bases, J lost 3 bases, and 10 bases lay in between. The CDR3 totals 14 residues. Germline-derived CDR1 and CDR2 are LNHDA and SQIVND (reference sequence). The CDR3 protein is CASSITGLTDTQYF. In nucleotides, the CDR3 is TGTGCCAGTAGTATTACAGGGCTGACAGATACGCAGTATTTT.